These 2 T cell receptor beta chains share one sample of origin, sequenced in a study of shared clonotypes between healthy human individuals. TCRdb's copy holds only in-frame clones and misses some; the assay was immunoSEQ multiplex PCR. Of some 580,000 clones in the sample, about 96% were seen once. The specimen was naive CD4+ T cells sorted from blood. Subset in this sample: CD45RA+ positively selected. The receptor source for this set is a woman aged 25-40 years in good health.

The chain has TRBV4-1 and TRBJ1-2; weak D call: TRBD1 (6 bases). V was clipped by 4 bases and J by 6 bases, with 24 bases between them. The germline V gene encodes CDR1 MGHRA and CDR2 YSYEKL. The CDR3 is 17 amino acids. Here the CDR3 DNA reads TGCGCCAGCAGCCCAAGGGGTTTCGGGGGCGCTTCAAATGGCTACACCTTC. Protein: CASSPRGFGGASNGYTF.

The sample holds one count of this clone. The chain links TRBV18 to TRBJ1-2; no firm D call. The CDR3 is 14 residues long. Germline assignment: CDR1 KGHSH and CDR2 LQKENI. Trimming shortened V by 3 bases and J by 5 bases, and 13 bases separated the two germline ends. The CDR3 protein is CASSPQEARYGYTF. DNA of the CDR3: TGTGCCAGCTCACCCCAGGAGGCCCGGTATGGCTACACCTTC.